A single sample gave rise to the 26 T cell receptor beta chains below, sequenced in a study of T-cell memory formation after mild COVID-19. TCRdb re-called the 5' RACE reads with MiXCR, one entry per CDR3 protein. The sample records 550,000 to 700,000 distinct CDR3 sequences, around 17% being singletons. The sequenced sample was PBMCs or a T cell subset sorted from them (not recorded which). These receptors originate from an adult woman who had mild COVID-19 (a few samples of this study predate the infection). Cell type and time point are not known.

The CDR3 protein is CASSQDLVRPMNTEAFF. CDR3 DNA: TGCGCCAGCAGCCAAGATTTGGTCAGACCGATGAACACTGAAGCTTTCTTT. The chain links TRBV4-3 to TRBJ1-1; D is unresolved. Looked up from germline, CDR1 is LGHNA and CDR2 is YSLEER. Trimming stripped 0 bases from V and 0 bases from J, with 14 bases between. This CDR3 is built from 17 residues.

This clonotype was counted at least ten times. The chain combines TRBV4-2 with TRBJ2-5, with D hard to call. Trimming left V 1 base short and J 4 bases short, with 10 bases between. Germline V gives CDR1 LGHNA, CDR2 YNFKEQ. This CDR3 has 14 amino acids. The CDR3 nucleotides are TGTGCCAGCAGCCAAGGAACAGCAGGAGAGACCCAGTACTTC. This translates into CASSQGTAGETQYF.

The CDR3: CASSSTGTGESPLHF. CDR3 sequence (DNA): TGCGCCAGCAGCTCGACCGGGACAGGGGAATCACCCCTCCACTTT. The chain employs TRBV5-1 and TRBJ1-6, with 10 nucleotides matching TRBD1. Germline assignment: CDR1 SGHRS and CDR2 YFSETQ. The CDR3 loop spans 15 amino acids. The V segment lost 3 bases and the J segment 10 bases; nucleotides outside the gene matches: 7.

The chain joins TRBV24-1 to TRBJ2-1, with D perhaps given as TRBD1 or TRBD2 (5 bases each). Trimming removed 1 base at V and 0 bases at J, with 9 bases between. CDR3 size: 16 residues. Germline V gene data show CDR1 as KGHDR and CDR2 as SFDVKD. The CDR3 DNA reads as TGTGCCACCAGTGATTTCGGGGCCCCCTCCTACAATGAGCAGTTCTTC. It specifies CATSDFGAPSYNEQFF.

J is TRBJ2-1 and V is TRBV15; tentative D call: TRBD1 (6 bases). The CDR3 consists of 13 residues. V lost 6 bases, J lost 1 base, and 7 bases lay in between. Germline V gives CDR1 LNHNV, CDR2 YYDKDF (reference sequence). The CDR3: CATRGGSYNEQFF. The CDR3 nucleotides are TGTGCCACCAGAGGGGGTTCCTACAATGAGCAGTTCTTC.

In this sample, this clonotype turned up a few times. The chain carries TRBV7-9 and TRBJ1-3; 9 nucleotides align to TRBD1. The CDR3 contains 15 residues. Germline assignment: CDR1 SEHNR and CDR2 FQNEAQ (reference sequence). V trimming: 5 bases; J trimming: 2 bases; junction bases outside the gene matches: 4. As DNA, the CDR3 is TGTGCCAGCAGCAGTACAGGGGGCACTGGAAACACCATATATTTT. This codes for CASSSTGGTGNTIYF.

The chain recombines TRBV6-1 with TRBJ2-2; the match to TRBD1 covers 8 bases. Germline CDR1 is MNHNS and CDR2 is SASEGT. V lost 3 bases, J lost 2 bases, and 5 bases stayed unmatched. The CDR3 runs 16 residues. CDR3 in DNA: TGTGCCAGCAGTGATTGGGGACAGGCTAACACCGGGGAGCTGTTTTTT. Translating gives CASSDWGQANTGELFF.

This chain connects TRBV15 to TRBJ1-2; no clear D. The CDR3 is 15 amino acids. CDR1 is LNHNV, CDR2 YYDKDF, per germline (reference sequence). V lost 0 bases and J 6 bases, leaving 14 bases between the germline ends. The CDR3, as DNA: TGTGCCACCAGCAGAGATCTGGCGGGAAGGGATGGCTACACCTTC. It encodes CATSRDLAGRDGYTF.

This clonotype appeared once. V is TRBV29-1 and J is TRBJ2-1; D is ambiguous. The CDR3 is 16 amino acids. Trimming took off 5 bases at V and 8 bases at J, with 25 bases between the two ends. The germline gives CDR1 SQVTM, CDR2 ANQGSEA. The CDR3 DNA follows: TGCAGCGTTAACCCTCTTTGGGGTCCCTCTGGGTATGAGCAGTTCTTC. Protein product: CSVNPLWGPSGYEQFF.

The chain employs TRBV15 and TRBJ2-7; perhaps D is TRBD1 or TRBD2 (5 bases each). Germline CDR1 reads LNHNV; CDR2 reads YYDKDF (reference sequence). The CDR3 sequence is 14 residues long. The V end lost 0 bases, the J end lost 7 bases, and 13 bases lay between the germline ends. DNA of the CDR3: TGTGCCACCAGCAGAGATAACGGGGCGGAGGAGCAGTACTTC. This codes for CATSRDNGAEEQYF.

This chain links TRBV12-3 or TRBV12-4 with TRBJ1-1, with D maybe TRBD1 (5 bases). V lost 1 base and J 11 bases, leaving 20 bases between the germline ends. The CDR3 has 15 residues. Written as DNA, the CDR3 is TGTGCCAGCAGTTTAGGGGTGGGTAGGGGCCCTGGTGCTTTCTTT. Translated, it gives CASSLGVGRGPGAFF.

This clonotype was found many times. The CDR3: CASSQGTSGSRYNEQFF. Written as DNA, the CDR3 is TGCGCCAGCAGCCAAGGGACTAGCGGGAGCCGCTACAATGAGCAGTTCTTC. The chain joins TRBV4-3 to TRBJ2-1; 13 bases are a match to TRBD2. The germline CDR1 and CDR2 sequences are LGHNA and YSLEER. The CDR3 extends over 17 amino acids. V lost 1 base to trimming and J lost 3 bases; unmatched junction nucleotides: 3.

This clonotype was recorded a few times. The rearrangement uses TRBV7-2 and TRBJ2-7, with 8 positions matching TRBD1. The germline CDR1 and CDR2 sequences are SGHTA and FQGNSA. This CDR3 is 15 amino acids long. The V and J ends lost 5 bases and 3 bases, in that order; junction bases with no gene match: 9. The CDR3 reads CASSATGTGYYEQYF. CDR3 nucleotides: TGTGCCAGCAGCGCAACCGGGACAGGCTACTACGAGCAGTACTTC.

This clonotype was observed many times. The CDR3 nucleotides are TGTGCCAGCAGCTTATCTAGCGGGAGTAATGAGCAGTTCTTC. Its translation: CASSLSSGSNEQFF. The chain recombines TRBV7-9 with TRBJ2-1; 10 bases line up with TRBD2. The CDR3 length is 14 residues. The germline CDR1 and CDR2 sequences are SEHNR and FQNEAQ (reference sequence). V gave up 2 bases and J gave up 7 bases; unmatched junction bases: 2.

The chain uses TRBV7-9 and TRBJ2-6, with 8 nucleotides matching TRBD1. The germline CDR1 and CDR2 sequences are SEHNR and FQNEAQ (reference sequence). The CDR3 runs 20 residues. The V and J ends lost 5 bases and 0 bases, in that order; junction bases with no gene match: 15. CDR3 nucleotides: TGTGCCAGCAGCGACAATCCGATAGGACAGGGAGGCTCTGGGGCCAACGTCCTGACTTTC. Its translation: CASSDNPIGQGGSGANVLTF.

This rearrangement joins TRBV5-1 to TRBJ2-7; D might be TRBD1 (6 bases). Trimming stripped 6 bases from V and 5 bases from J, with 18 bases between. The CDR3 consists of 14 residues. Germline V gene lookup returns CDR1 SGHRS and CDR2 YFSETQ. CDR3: CASNLGAGTNEQYF. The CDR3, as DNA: TGCGCCAGCAACCTGGGGGCAGGGACGAACGAGCAGTACTTC.

The CDR3: CASSHGNPGVSTIYF. CDR3 nucleotides: TGTGCCAGCAGTCATGGGAACCCGGGCGTTTCCACCATATATTTT. The gene calls are TRBV6-5 and TRBJ1-3, with D hard to call. V was trimmed by 5 bases and J by 9 bases, leaving 20 bases between them. Germline V gene sequence: CDR1 MNHEY, CDR2 SVGAGI. The CDR3 is 15 residues long.

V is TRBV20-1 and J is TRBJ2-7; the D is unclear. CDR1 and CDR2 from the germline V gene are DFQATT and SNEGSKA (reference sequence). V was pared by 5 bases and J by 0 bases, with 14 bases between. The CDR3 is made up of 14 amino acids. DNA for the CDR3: TGCAGTGCTCCCCTGCCCTCGAGCTCCTACGAGCAGTACTTC. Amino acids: CSAPLPSSSYEQYF.

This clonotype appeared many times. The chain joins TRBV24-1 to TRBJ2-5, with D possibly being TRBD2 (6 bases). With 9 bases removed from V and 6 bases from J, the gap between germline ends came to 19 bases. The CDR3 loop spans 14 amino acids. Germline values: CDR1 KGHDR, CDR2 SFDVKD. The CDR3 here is CATQSGGGTKTQYF. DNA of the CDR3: TGTGCCACCCAAAGCGGTGGCGGGACGAAGACCCAGTACTTC.

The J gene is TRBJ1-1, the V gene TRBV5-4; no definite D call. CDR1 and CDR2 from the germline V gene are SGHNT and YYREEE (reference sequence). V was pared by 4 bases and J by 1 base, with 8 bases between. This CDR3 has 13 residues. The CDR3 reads CASSARRNTEAFF. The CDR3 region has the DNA TGTGCCAGCAGCGCTCGGAGGAACACTGAAGCTTTCTTT.

The CDR3 is CASSHLGGYGANVLTF. The CDR3 DNA is TGCGCCAGCAGCCATTTAGGCGGGTATGGGGCCAACGTCCTGACTTTC. The chain couples TRBV4-3 to TRBJ2-6; TRBD2 might be the D (5 bases). Trimming pared 3 bases from V and 3 bases from J, leaving 12 bases between. The length of the CDR3 is 16 residues. Germline assignment: CDR1 LGHNA and CDR2 YSLEER.

The CDR3 region is CASSLVGQGAGNTEAFF. Written as DNA, the CDR3 is TGCGCCAGCAGCTTGGTTGGACAGGGGGCAGGGAACACTGAAGCTTTCTTT. V gene TRBV5-1 combines with J gene TRBJ1-1; 11 bases are shared with TRBD1. V lost 0 bases to trimming and J lost 1 base; unmatched junction nucleotides: 5. CDR1 and CDR2 (germline): SGHRS, YFSETQ. The CDR3 covers 17 residues.

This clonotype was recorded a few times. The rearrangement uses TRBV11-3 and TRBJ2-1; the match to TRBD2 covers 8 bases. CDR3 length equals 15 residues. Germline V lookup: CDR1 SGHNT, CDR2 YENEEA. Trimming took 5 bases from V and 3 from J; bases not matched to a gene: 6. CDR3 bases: TGTGCCAGCAGCCAGAGCGGGAGTTACTACAATGAGCAGTTCTTC. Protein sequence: CASSQSGSYYNEQFF.

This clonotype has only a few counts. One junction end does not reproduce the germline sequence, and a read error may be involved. CDR3 nucleotide sequence: TGTGCCAGCAGCTTACTAGCGGGGGCCCTGAACACCTGGGAGCTGTTTTTT. This gives the protein CASSLLAGALNTWELFF. This chain connects TRBV7-3 to TRBJ2-2; 10 positions match TRBD2. This CDR3 contains 17 residues. The V gene's germline CDR1 is SGHTA and CDR2 FQGTGA.

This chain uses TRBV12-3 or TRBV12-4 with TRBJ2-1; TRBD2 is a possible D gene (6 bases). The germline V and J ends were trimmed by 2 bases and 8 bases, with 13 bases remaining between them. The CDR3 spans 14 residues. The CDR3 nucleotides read TGTGCCAGCAGTTTAACCCAGCGGGCCGATGAGCAGTTCTTC. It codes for CASSLTQRADEQFF.

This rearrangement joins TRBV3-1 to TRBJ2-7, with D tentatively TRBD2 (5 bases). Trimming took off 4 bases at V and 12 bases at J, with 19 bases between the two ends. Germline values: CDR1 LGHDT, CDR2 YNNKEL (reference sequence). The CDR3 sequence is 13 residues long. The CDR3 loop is CASSPAAGGGPYF. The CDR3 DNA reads TGTGCCAGCAGCCCCGCGGCTGGCGGCGGGCCGTACTTC.